This T cell receptor (beta chain) was found in a study of shared clonotypes between healthy human individuals. The wider study: The study drew on a couple of women and three men aged 18 to 49 as donors.

In its sample, this clone was seen a few times. Repertoires were generated with immunoSEQ multiplex PCR, while TCRdb's copy carries only in-frame clones and drops some. The sample holds a few hundred thousand clones, 79% seen once. Germline assignment: CDR1 LNHDA and CDR2 SQIVND (reference sequence). V lost 7 bases and J lost 1, with 14 bases in between. The CDR3 has 16 residues. There were no recent acute infections or vaccinations among the donors, who were healthy HIV-negative adults. The specimen was PBMCs. The V and J genes are TRBV19 and TRBJ2-6; possible D gene TRBD2, 6 bases. This receptor was identified in a woman in her forties in good health. Some clones in this sample may be carry-over from other donors' samples. The CDR3 spells CASTLDGGSGANVLTF. CDR3 bases: TGTGCCAGTACCCTTGACGGGGGTTCTGGGGCCAACGTCCTGACTTTC.